This TCR beta chain was retrieved from a study of shared T cell receptors in the human thymus. The CDR3 loop spans 14 amino acids. Unmatched junction bases numbered 7, after V lost 7 bases and J lost 5 bases. The germline V gene has CDR1 LNHDA and CDR2 SQIVND (reference sequence). Generated by immunoSEQ multiplex PCR, the TCRdb table keeps only in-frame clones and is missing some. The sample includes around 68,000 clones, around 96% seen only once; the top ten take roughly 0.033%. The sequencing sample was made of thymocytes. The chain has TRBV19 and TRBJ2-3; 9 nucleotides match TRBD1. The sequence was obtained from a human donor. The CDR3 is CASMGQGLLDTQYF. CDR3 coding DNA: TGTGCCAGTATGGGACAGGGATTATTAGATACGCAGTATTTT.